A selection of T cell receptor beta chains follows, all from one sample in a study of cytomegalovirus exposure and HLA in healthy donors. Only in-frame clones appear in the TCRdb table, and some are missing; sequencing was by immunoSEQ multiplex PCR. The profile shows around 150,000 clones, 84% of them singletons. Sequenced sample: PBMCs. The receptors were sampled from a man aged 50-60 years in good health and CMV-seropositive. Each CDR3 is given with its conserved first and last residue. The D gene is left open where the match is weak. Not all rows give a size; the values are once, few, many and, for expanded clones, a class.

size	V	J	D	DNA	CDR3
NA	TRBV11-1	TRBJ1-1	TRBD1	TGTGCCAGCAGTTCGGACAGGGGGATCACTGAAGCTTTCTTT	CASSSDRGITEAFF
few	TRBV4-2	TRBJ1-1	NA	TGTGCCAGCAGCCGCCCAGAGAACACTGAAGCTTTCTTT	CASSRPENTEAFF
NA	TRBV6-5	TRBJ2-1	NA	TGTGCCAGCAGTTACTCGAGGGTCGCTGAGCAGTTCTTC	CASSYSRVAEQFF
once	TRBV6-5	TRBJ1-1	TRBD1	TGTGCCAGCAGTCCCGACAGGGGAAACACTGAAGCTTTCTTT	CASSPDRGNTEAFF
NA	TRBV6-4	TRBJ1-5	NA	TGTGCCAGCAGTGAAGGGGGAGATCAGCCCCAGCATTTT	CASSEGGDQPQHF
once	TRBV5-1	TRBJ2-1	TRBD2	TGCGCCAGCAGCTTGGCCACTAGCGGGATTCAACATAATGAGCAGTTCTTC	CASSLATSGIQHNEQFF
NA	TRBV9	TRBJ2-1	TRBD1	TGTGCCAGCAGCGTAGGGGGACAGGGGGCTCCCAATGAGCAGTTCTTC	CASSVGGQGAPNEQFF
NA	TRBV6-5	TRBJ2-1	NA	TGTGCCAGCAGTTACTCGTCCGCGGGATCCTACAATGAGCAGTTCTTC	CASSYSSAGSYNEQFF
NA	TRBV2	TRBJ2-1	TRBD1	TGTGCCAGCAGACCCGACAGGGTAGTCAATGAGCAGTTCTTC	CASRPDRVVNEQFF
few	TRBV29-1	TRBJ2-2	TRBD1	TGCAGCGTTTATTCGGGACAGGGATTCGGGGAGCTGTTTTTT	CSVYSGQGFGELFF
NA	TRBV5-1	TRBJ1-2	TRBD1	TGCGCCAGCAGCTTCAGGGGGCTGAACTATGGCTACACCTTC	CASSFRGLNYGYTF
NA	TRBV5-1	TRBJ1-1	NA	TGCGCCAGCAGCTTGGACTCCCGGAGGGACACTGAAGCTTTCTTT	CASSLDSRRDTEAFF
few	TRBV5-4	TRBJ1-1	NA	TGTGCCAGCACCACAGGGATACGGAGAGACGCTGAAGCTTTCTTT	CASTTGIRRDAEAFF
NA	TRBV5-1	TRBJ2-5	TRBD1	TGCGCCAGCAGCTCCAAGGGACAGGGGGGGACCCAGTACTTC	CASSSKGQGGTQYF
NA	TRBV4-1	TRBJ2-2	TRBD2	TGCGCCAGCAGCCAAGATCCCATTAGCGGGCCGAACACCGGGGAGCTGTTTTTT	CASSQDPISGPNTGELFF
NA	TRBV6-5	TRBJ2-7	TRBD1	TGTGCCAGCAGTCCTGACAGGGGAGGTTCCTACGAGCAGTACTTC	CASSPDRGGSYEQYF
NA	TRBV19	TRBJ2-7	NA	TGTGCCAGTAGTCTCGCGGGGCAGACCTACGAGCAGTACTTC	CASSLAGQTYEQYF
NA	TRBV27	TRBJ2-3	NA	TGTGCCAGCAGTTTAGTTGGACTCACAGATACGCAGTATTTT	CASSLVGLTDTQYF
few	TRBV5-1	TRBJ2-7	NA	TGCGCCAGCAGCTCCGGCTCCTACGAGCAGTACTTC	CASSSGSYEQYF
NA	TRBV4-2	TRBJ1-5	TRBD1	TGTGCCAGCAGCCATTACACAGGGGCCAATCAGCCCCAGCATTTT	CASSHYTGANQPQHF
NA	TRBV29-1	TRBJ2-6	NA	TGCAGCGTTGAAGATCCACAGAAACCGATCTCTGGGGCCAACGTCCTGACTTTC	CSVEDPQKPISGANVLTF
NA	TRBV15	TRBJ2-7	NA	TGTGCCACCAGCGATACCGCGAACGAGCAGTACTTC	CATSDTANEQYF
many	TRBV30	TRBJ1-3	NA	TGTGCCTGGGGCCGGGACATCGGAAACACCATATATTTT	CAWGRDIGNTIYF
NA	TRBV6-5	TRBJ1-1	NA	TGTGCCAGCAGTTACTCGATGCAGGGTAGCACTGAAGCTTTCTTT	CASSYSMQGSTEAFF
NA	TRBV19	TRBJ2-1	NA	TGTGCCACTAGCGAGGGGGCTAGGGCGTACAATGAGCAGTTCTTC	CATSEGARAYNEQFF
NA	TRBV9	TRBJ1-1	NA	TGTGCCAGCAGCCCCGAGGCAGCAAATGAAGCTTTCTTT	CASSPEAANEAFF
NA	TRBV7-9	TRBJ2-7	TRBD2	TGTGCCAGCAGCTCCATACACCCTCGGACTAGGACCTACGAGCAGTACTTC	CASSSIHPRTRTYEQYF
NA	TRBV5-1	TRBJ2-3	TRBD2	TGCGCCAGCAGCTTAGGACTAGCGGGAGGTACAGATACGCAGTATTTT	CASSLGLAGGTDTQYF
NA	TRBV12-5	TRBJ1-5	NA	TGTGCTAGTGAGACACGGGCGCGGGGCAATCAGCCCCAGCATTTT	CASETRARGNQPQHF
few	TRBV27	TRBJ2-1	TRBD1	TGTGCCAGCAGTTTCACCGGGACAGGGAAGGGTGAGCAGTTCTTC	CASSFTGTGKGEQFF
NA	TRBV5-4	TRBJ2-5	TRBD1	TGTGCCAGCAGCTTGTGGGACAGGAAAGAGACCCAGTACTTC	CASSLWDRKETQYF
once	TRBV4-1	TRBJ2-7	TRBD1	TGCGCCAGCAGCGTAGACAGGGGATTGAGCGAGCAGTACTTC	CASSVDRGLSEQYF
NA	TRBV11-2	TRBJ2-3	NA	TGTGCCAGCAGCTTAGACACCGGTGCGGGGGATACGCAGTATTTT	CASSLDTGAGDTQYF
NA	TRBV5-1	TRBJ2-3	TRBD2	TGCGCCAGCAGCTCAGAGACTAGCGGGTTCACAGATACGCAGTATTTT	CASSSETSGFTDTQYF
NA	TRBV5-1	TRBJ1-1	NA	TGCGCCAGCAGCTTGGCCGGGCAGGGGAACCCTGAAGCTTTCTTT	CASSLAGQGNPEAFF
NA	TRBV5-1	TRBJ2-1	NA	TGCGCCAGCAGCTTGGAAAGCCGGAGTGGGTCCTACAATGAGCAGTTCTTC	CASSLESRSGSYNEQFF
NA	TRBV7-8	TRBJ1-1	TRBD1	TGTGCCAGCAGCTCTAGACAGGGGGCGAACACTGAAGCTTTCTTT	CASSSRQGANTEAFF
NA	TRBV27	TRBJ2-2	TRBD1	TGTGCCTCAAAGGGGGCGGGGAACACCGGGGAGCTGTTTTTT	CASKGAGNTGELFF
NA	TRBV21-1	TRBJ2-1	NA	TGTGCCAGCCCCGGCGCCCTAGCGGGAGGGTACAATGAGCAGTTCTTC	CASPGALAGGYNEQFF
NA	TRBV5-8	TRBJ2-1	NA	TGTGCCAGCAGCTTTAGGGAGTATGGCTACAATGAGCAGTTCTTC	CASSFREYGYNEQFF
once	TRBV7-9	TRBJ1-4	NA	TGTGCCAGCAGCTCGATGTACCGACAGAATAATGAAAAACTGTTTTTT	CASSSMYRQNNEKLFF
NA	TRBV19	TRBJ2-7	TRBD1	TGTGCCAGTAGTCCGTCGGACAGGCGATTTTACGAGCAGTACTTC	CASSPSDRRFYEQYF
NA	TRBV9	TRBJ1-1	TRBD1	TGTGCCAGCAGCCCTCGGGACAGAGAGGACACTGAAGCTTTCTTT	CASSPRDREDTEAFF
NA	TRBV7-6	TRBJ1-2	NA	TGTGCCAGCAGCCCCCTTGGGCAGCTGTCTGGTGGCTACACCTTC	CASSPLGQLSGGYTF
NA	TRBV28	TRBJ2-5	NA	TGTGCCAGCCTCCCCGGGACAAATCAAGAGACCCAGTACTTC	CASLPGTNQETQYF